This T cell receptor (beta chain) was recorded in a study of cytomegalovirus exposure and HLA in healthy donors. For the study at large: Genotyping showed less than 85% of almost 400 donors falling in the Caucasian-associated ancestry cluster. The study's findings and limits: In a later analysis, several top co-occurrence clusters appeared linked to parvovirus B19, influenza, CMV and Epstein-Barr virus. For most TCR sequences rarity was the rule, although some public TCRs occurred in many donors. A later analysis revealed that TCR association rates differed between HLA loci, peaking at DRB1 and bottoming out at HLA-C.

The PCR contained 60 Vbeta and 13 Jbeta primers. Using immunoSEQ multiplex PCR, the repertoire was profiled, and TCRdb retains in-frame clones only, with some absent. The sample has some 160,000 clones, roughly 80% seen once. This clone was found once. As yet, its antigen is unknown. The germline CDR1 and CDR2 sequences are MNHEY and SMNVEV (reference sequence). The CDR3 is made up of 12 amino acids. J was trimmed by 7 bases and V by 5 bases; bases with no gene match: 2. The V call is TRBV27, the J call TRBJ2-1; 7 bases match TRBD1. The material sequenced was PBMCs. The receptor was isolated from a man between 50 and 59 years old in good health and CMV-seropositive. CDR3 DNA sequence: TGTGCCAGCAGTCCACAGGGGAATGAGCAGTTCTTC. This codes for CASSPQGNEQFF.